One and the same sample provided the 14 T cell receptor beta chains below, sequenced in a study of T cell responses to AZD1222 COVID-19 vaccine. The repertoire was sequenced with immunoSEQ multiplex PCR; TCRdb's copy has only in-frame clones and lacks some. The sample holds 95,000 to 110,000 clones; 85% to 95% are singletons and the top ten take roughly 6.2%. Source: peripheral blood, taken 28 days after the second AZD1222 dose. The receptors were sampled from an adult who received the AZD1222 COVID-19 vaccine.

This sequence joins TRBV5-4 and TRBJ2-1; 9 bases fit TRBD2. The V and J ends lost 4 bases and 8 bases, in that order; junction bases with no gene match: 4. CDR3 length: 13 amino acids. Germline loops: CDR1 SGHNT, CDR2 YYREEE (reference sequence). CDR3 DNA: TGTGCCAGCAGCGTCATAGCGGGGGATGAGCAGTTCTTC. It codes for CASSVIAGDEQFF.

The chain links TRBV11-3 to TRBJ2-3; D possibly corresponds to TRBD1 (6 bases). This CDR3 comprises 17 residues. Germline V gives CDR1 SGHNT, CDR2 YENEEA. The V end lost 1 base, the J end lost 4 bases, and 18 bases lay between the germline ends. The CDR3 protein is CASSLGQATKKADTQYF. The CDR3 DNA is TGTGCCAGCAGCTTAGGACAGGCGACGAAAAAAGCAGATACGCAGTATTTT. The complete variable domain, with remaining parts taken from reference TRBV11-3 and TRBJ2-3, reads EAGVVQSPRYKIIEKKQPVAFWCNPISGHNTLYWYLQNLGQGPELLIRYENEEAVDDSQLPKDRFSAERLKGVDSTLKIQPAELGDSAVYLCASSLGQATKKADTQYFGPGTRLTVL.

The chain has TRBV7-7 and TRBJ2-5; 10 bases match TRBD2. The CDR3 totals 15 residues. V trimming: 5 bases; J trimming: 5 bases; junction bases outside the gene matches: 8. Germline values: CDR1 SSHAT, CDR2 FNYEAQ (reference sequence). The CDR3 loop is CASSPLAGKGETQYF. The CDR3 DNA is TGTGCCAGCAGCCCACTAGCGGGGAAGGGGGAGACCCAGTACTTC.

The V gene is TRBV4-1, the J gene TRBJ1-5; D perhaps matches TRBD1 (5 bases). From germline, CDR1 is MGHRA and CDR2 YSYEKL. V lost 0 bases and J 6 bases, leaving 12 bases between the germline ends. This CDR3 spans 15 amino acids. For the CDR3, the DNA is TGCGCCAGCAGCCAAGATCAGGGAATGAGTCAGCCCCAGCATTTT. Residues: CASSQDQGMSQPQHF.

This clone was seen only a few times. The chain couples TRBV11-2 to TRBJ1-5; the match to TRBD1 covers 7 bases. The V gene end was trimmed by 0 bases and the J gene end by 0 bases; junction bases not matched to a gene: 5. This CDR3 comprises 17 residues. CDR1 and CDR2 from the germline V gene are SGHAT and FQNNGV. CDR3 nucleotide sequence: TGTGCCAGCAGCTTAGACGACAGGGTTTATAGCAATCAGCCCCAGCATTTT. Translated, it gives CASSLDDRVYSNQPQHF.

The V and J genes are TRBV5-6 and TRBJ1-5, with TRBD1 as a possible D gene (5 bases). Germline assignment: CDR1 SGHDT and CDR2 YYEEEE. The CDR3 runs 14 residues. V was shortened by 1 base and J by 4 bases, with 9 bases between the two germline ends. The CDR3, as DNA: TGTGCCAGCAGCTTGTGGAGGGGTAATCAGCCCCAGCATTTT. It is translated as CASSLWRGNQPQHF.

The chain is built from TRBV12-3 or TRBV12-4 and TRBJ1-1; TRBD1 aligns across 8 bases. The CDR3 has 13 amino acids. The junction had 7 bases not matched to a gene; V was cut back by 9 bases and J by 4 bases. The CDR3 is CASNDRGGTEAFF. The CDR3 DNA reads TGTGCCAGTAACGACAGGGGAGGCACTGAAGCTTTCTTT.

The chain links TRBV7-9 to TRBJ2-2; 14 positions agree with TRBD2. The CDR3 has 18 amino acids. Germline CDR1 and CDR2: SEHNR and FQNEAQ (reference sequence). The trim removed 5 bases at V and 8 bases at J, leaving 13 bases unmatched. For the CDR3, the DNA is TGTGCCAGCAGCCAAACCTACGGGACTAGCGGGAGTTCTGGGGAGCTGTTTTTT. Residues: CASSQTYGTSGSSGELFF.

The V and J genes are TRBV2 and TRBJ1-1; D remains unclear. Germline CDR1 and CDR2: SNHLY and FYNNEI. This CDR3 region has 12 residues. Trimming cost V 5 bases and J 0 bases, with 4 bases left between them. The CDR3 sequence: CASSTVNTEAFF. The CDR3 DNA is TGTGCCAGCAGTACGGTGAACACTGAAGCTTTCTTT.

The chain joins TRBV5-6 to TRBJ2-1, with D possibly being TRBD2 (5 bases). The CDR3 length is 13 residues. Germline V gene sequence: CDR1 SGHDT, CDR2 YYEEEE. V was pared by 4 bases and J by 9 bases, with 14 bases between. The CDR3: CASSLGSTSEQFF. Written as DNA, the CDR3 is TGTGCCAGCAGCCTGGGGAGTACTAGTGAGCAGTTCTTC.

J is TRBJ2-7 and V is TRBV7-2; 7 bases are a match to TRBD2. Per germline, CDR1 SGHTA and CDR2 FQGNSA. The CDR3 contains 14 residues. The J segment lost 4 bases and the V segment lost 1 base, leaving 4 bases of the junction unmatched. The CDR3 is CASSLGASGYEQYF. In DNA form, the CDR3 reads TGTGCCAGCAGCTTAGGGGCTAGCGGATACGAGCAGTACTTC.

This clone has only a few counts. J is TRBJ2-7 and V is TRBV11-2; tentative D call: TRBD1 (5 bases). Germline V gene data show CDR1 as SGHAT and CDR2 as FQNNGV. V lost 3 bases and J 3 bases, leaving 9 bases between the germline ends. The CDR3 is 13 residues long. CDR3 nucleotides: TGTGCCAGCAGCTTCGGACAAGACTACGAGCAGTACTTC. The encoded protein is CASSFGQDYEQYF.

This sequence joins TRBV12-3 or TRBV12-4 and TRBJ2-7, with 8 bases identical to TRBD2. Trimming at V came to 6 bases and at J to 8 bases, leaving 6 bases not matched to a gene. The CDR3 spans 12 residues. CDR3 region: CASRQSGGKQYF. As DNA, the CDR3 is TGTGCCAGCAGACAATCGGGAGGGAAGCAGTACTTC.

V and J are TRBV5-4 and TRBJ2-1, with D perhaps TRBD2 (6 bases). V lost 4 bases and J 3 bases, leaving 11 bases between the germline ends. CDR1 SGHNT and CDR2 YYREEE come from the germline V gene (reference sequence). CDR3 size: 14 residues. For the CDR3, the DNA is TGTGCCAGCAGCAAGGGACTCCTCTACAATGAGCAGTTCTTC. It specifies CASSKGLLYNEQFF.